The present entry profiles one T cell receptor beta chain with its context. This clone was picked up many times. This clone's antigen is unknown. Base qualities are not recorded, but no much larger clone differs from it by a single base. This sample stems from a study of T cells after posttransplantation cyclophosphamide (dated by TCRdb to 2016 to 2017). Notes on the research overall: Using TRB sequencing, the study followed how the T cell repertoire reconstituted after myeloablative bone marrow transplantation in which posttransplantation cyclophosphamide served as GVHD prophylaxis. Antigen receptor sequencing covered samples from a few dozen PTCy-treated patients and about 17 of their related bone marrow donors. Blood from all 30 or so PTCy patients with 1-year posttransplant specimens was subjected to TRB sequencing. Up to roughly 3 additional blood samples from 2 to 5.2 years after transplant were also TRB-sequenced in 3 patients, as was pretransplant blood from several patients. Because TRA and TRB clonality correlated tightly in 8 to 10 samples, the subsequent TCR analyses were limited to TRB only. Public TRB sequences were queried against a database of over 3,500 sequences associated with responses to pathogens, tumor antigens, self-antigens and alloantigens. The study at large found these results: Across around 48 patients, recipient CMV seropositivity and CMV reactivation were highly associated with TRB clonality; PTCy diversity was similar to CNI/methotrexate controls. Donor-recipient similarity was low at 1-2 months but increased during the first year, and donor CD8+ memory clones often dominated later blood repertoires. The TRB repertoires of T cells infiltrating skin or GI tract showed only limited overlap with the TRB repertoires of T cells in blood.

The trim is 5 bases for V and 2 bases for J, with a gap of 10 bases between the germline ends. There are 14 amino acids in the CDR3, from cysteine to phenylalanine inclusive. The entry retains the CDR3 DNA only, 42 bases that are in frame from base 1. The germline V gene (reference sequence) supplies CDR1 SEHNR and CDR2 FQNEAQ. TRB sequencing used genomic DNA with the immunoSEQ assay at survey resolution or the hsTCRB kit. Per the source publication's procedure: Initial read processing used immunoSEQ software, and repertoire analyses used the LymphoSeq R package. Clonality was computed as 1 minus normalized Shannon entropy; Gini coefficient was also calculated for each TRB dataset. Phenotypes of unsorted samples were inferred by mapping TRB sequences from sorted subsets of the recipient or donor onto unsorted samples of the same recipient. What TCRdb holds here is the immuneACCESS table cut down to in-frame rearrangements. Part of the clones is not present; checked against another copy, under half of the missing clones reflect an unresolved V gene, and the others are unexplained. The DNA gave D and trimming, while V, J and clone size come from that table. For this sample, 20,000 to 25,000 clones are listed, none of them singletons. The ten largest clones represent roughly 7.2% of the sample.

Related bone marrow donors provided peripheral blood samples on the day of marrow donation. Peripheral blood and bone marrow mononuclear cells were isolated by Ficoll-Hypaque density centrifugation and cryopreserved. The sample comprised PBMCs. This clonotype originated in a woman aged 60-70 years in good health, CMV-negative, and a related stem cell transplant donor. The V and J segments used are TRBV7-9 and TRBJ1-5, and the D gene may be TRBD1, 6 bases matching. The CDR3 region: CASSVQGGNQPQHF. The bases read TGTGCCAGCAGCGTACAGGGTGGCAATCAGCCCCAGCATTTT. Reference TRBV7-9 and TRBJ1-5 proteins supply the regions before and after the CDR3; the full variable domain is: DTGVSQNPRHKITKRGQNVTFRCDPISEHNRLYWYRQTLGQGPEFLTYFQNEAQLEKSRLLSDRFSAERPKGSFSTLEIQRTEQGDSAMYLCASSVQGGNQPQHFGDGTRLSIL.